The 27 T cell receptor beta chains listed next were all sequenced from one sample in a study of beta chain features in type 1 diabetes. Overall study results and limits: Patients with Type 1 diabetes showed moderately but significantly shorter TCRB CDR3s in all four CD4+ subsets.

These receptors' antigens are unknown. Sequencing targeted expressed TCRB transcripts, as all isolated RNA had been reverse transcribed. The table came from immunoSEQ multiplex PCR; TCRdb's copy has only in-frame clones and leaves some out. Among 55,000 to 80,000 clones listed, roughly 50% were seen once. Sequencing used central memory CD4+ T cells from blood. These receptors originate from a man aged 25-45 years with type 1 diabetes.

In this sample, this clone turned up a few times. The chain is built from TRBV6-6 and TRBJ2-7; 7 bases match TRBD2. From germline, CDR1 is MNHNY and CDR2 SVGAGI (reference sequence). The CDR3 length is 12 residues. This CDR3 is CAHWGGSNEQYF. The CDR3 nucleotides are TGTGCGCATTGGGGGGGGAGTAACGAGCAGTACTTC.

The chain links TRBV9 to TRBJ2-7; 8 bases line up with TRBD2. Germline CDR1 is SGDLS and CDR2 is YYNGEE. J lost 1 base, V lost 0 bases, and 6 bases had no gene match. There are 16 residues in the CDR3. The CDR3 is CASSVGGSGNSYEQYF. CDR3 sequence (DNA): TGTGCCAGCAGCGTAGGAGGTAGCGGGAATTCCTACGAGCAGTACTTC.

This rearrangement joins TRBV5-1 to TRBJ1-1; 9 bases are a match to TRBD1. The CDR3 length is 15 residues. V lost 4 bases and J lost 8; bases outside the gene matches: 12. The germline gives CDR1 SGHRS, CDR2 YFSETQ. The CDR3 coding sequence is TGCGCCAGCAGCACCTCCGGGACAGGGAACTCCGAAGCTTTCTTT. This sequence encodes CASSTSGTGNSEAFF.

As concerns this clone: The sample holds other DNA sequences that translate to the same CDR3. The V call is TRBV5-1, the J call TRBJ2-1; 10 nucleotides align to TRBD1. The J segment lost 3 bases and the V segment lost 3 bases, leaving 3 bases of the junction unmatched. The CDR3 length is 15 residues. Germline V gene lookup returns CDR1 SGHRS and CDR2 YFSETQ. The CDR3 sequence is CASSSGTGVYNEQFF. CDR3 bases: TGCGCCAGCAGCTCCGGGACAGGGGTCTACAATGAGCAGTTCTTC.

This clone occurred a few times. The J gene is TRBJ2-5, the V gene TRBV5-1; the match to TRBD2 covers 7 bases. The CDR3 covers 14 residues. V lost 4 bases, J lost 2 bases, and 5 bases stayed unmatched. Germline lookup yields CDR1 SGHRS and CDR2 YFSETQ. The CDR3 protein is CASSRGTIQETQYF. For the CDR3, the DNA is TGCGCCAGCAGCCGCGGGACTATACAAGAGACCCAGTACTTC.

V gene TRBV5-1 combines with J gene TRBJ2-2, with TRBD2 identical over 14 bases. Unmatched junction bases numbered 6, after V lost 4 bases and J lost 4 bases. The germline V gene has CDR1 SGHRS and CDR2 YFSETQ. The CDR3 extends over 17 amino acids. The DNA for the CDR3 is TGCGCCAGCAGCCTGGGACTAGCGGGAGCAGGCACCGGGGAGCTGTTTTTT. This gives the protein CASSLGLAGAGTGELFF. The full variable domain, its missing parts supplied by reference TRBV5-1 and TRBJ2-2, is KAGVTQTPRYLIKTRGQQVTLSCSPISGHRSVSWYQQTPGQGLQFLFEYFSETQRNKGNFPGRFSGRQFSNSRSEMNVSTLELGDSALYLCASSLGLAGAGTGELFFGEGSRLTVL.

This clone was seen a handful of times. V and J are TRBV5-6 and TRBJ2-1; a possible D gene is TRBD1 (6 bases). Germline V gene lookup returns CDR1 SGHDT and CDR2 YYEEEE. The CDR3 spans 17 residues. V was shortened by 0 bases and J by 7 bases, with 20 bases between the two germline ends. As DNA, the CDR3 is TGTGCCAGCAGCTTGGCTACCGACCGGGACATTGGGAATGAGCAGTTCTTC. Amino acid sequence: CASSLATDRDIGNEQFF.

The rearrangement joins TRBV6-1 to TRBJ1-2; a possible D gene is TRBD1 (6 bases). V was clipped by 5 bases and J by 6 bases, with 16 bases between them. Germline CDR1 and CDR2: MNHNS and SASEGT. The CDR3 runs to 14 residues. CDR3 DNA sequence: TGTGCCAGCAGTAAACAGGGTTTTTTCGATGGCTACACCTTC. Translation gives CASSKQGFFDGYTF.

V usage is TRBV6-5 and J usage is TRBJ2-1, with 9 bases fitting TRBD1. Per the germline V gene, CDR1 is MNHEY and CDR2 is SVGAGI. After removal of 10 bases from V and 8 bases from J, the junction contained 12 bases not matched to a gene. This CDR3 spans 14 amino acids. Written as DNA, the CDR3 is TGTGCCACCCTCTCCGGGACAGGGTATGATGAGCAGTTCTTC. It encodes CATLSGTGYDEQFF.

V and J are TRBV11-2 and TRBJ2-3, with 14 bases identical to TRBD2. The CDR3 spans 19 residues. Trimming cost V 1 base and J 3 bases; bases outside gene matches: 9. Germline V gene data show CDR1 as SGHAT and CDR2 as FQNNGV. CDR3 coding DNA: TGTGCCAGCAGCTTAGTAGTGACTAGCGGGGGGGCCGAGACAGATACGCAGTATTTT. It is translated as CASSLVVTSGGAETDTQYF.

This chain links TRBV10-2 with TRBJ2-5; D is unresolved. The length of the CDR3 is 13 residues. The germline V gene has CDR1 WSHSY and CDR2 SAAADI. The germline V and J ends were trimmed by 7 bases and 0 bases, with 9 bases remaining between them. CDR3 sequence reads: CASTRGHQETQYF. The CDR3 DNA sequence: TGCGCCAGCACAAGAGGTCACCAAGAGACCCAGTACTTC.

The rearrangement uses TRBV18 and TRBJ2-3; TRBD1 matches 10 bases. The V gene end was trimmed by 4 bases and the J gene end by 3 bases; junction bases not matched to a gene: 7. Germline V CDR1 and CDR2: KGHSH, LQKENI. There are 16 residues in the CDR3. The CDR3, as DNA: TGTGCCAGCTCACAACCGGGACAGGGGTTTACAGATACGCAGTATTTT. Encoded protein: CASSQPGQGFTDTQYF.

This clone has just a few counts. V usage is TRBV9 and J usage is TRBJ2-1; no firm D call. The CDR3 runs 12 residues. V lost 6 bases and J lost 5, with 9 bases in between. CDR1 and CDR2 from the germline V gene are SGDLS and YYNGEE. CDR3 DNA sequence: TGTGCCAGCACCTCCAGTAACAATGAGCAGTTCTTC. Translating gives CASTSSNNEQFF.

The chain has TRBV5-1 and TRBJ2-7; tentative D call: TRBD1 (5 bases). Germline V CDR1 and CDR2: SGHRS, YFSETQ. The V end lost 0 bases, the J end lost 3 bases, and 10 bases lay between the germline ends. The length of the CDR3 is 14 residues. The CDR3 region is CASSLEGPNYEQYF. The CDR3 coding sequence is TGCGCCAGCAGCTTGGAGGGGCCAAACTACGAGCAGTACTTC. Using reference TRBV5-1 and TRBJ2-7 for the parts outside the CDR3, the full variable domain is KAGVTQTPRYLIKTRGQQVTLSCSPISGHRSVSWYQQTPGQGLQFLFEYFSETQRNKGNFPGRFSGRQFSNSRSEMNVSTLELGDSALYLCASSLEGPNYEQYFGPGTRLTVT.

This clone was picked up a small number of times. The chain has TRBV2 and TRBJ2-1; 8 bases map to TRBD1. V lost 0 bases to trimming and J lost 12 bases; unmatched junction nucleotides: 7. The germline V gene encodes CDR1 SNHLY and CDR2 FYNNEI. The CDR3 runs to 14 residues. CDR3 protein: CASSEASGGQVQFF. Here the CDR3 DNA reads TGTGCCAGCAGTGAAGCTTCAGGGGGACAGGTGCAGTTCTTC.

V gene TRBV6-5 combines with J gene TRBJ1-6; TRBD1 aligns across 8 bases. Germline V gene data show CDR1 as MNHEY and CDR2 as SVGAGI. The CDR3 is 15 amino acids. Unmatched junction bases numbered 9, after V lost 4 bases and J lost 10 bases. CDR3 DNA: TGTGCCAGCAGTTCACTTGACAGGGGCGGATCACCCCTCCACTTT. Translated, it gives CASSSLDRGGSPLHF.

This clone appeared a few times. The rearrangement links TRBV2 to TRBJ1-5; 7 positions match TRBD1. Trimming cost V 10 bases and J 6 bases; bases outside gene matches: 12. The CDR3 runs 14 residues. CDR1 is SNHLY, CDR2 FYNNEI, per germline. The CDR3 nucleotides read TGTGCCATCACCGTAGGACAGGATATTCAGCCCCAGCATTTT. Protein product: CAITVGQDIQPQHF.

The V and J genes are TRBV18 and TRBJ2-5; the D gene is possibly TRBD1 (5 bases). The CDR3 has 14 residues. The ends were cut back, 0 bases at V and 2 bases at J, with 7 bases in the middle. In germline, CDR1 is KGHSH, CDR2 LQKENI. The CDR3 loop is CASSPPAGQETQYF. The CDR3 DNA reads TGTGCCAGCTCACCACCGGCAGGGCAAGAGACCCAGTACTTC.

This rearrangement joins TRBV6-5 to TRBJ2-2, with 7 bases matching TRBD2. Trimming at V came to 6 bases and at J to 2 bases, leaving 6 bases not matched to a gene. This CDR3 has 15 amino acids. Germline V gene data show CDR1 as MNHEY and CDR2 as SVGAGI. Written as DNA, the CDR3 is TGTGCCAGCAGGAGTGGGGGGGATAACACCGGGGAGCTGTTTTTT. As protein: CASRSGGDNTGELFF.

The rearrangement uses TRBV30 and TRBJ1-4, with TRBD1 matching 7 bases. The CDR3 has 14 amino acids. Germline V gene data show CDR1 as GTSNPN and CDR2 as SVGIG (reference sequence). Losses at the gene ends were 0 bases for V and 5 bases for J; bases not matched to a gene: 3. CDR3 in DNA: TGTGCCTGGAGTGTACGCAGGGGGAATGAAAAACTGTTTTTT. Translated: CAWSVRRGNEKLFF. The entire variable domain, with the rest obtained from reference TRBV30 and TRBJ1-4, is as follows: SQTIHQWPATLVQPVGSPLSLECTVEGTSNPNLYWYRQAAGRGLQLLFYSVGIGQISSEVPQNLSASRPQDRQFILSSKKLLLSDSGFYLCAWSVRRGNEKLFFGSGTQLSVL.

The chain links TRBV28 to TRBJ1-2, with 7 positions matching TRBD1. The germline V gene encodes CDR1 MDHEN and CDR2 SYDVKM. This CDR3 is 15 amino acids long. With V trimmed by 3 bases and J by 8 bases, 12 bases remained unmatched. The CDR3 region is CASSFRGQGLYGYTF. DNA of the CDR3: TGTGCCAGCAGTTTTAGGGGGCAAGGACTTTACGGCTACACCTTC.

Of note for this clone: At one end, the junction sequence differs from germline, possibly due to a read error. The DNA of the CDR3 is TGTGCCAGCAGCTTAGCCCTCTCCCACGAGCAGTACTTC. It encodes CASSLALSHEQYF. The chain employs TRBV7-2 and TRBJ2-7, with D unclear. This CDR3 spans 13 amino acids. Germline V gene lookup returns CDR1 SGHTA and CDR2 FQGNSA. The full variable domain, in which reference TRBV7-2 and TRBJ2-7 provide the parts outside the CDR3, is GAGVSQSPSNKVTEKGKDVELRCDPISGHTALYWYRQSLGQGLEFLIYFQGNSAPDKSGLPSDRFSAERTGGSVSTLTIQRTQQEDSAVYLCASSLALSHEQYFGPGTRLTVT.

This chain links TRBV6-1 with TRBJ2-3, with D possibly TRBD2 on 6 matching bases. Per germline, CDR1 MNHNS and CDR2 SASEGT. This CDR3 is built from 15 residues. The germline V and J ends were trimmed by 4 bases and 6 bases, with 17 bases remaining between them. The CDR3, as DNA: TGTGCCAGCAGTGGAGGGAGACGAGGGAGGGATACGCAGTATTTT. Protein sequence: CASSGGRRGRDTQYF.

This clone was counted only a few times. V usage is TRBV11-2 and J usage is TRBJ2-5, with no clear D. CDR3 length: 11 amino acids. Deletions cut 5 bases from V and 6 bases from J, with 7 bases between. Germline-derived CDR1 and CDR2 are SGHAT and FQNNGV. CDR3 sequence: CASSTGQTQYF. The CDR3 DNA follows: TGTGCCAGCAGCACCGGTCAGACCCAGTACTTC.

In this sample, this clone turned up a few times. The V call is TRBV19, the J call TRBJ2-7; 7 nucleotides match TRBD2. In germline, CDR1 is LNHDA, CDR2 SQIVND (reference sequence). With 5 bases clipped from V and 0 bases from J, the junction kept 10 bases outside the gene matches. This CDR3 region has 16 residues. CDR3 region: CASSPGGASASYEQYF. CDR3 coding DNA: TGTGCCAGTAGTCCGGGGGGAGCTAGCGCCTCCTACGAGCAGTACTTC.

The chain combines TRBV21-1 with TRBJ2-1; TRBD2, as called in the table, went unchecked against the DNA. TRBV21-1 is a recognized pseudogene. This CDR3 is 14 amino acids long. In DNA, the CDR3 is TGTGCCAGCAGCAAAGTTACTGAGTACAATGAGCAGTTCTTC. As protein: CASSKVTEYNEQFF.

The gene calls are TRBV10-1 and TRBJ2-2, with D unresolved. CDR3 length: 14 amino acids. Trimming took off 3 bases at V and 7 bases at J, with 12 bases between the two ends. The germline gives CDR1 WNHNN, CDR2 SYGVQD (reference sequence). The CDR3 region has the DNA TGCGCCAGCAGTGATTATCAGGTGGACGGGGAGCTGTTTTTT. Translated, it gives CASSDYQVDGELFF.